The 16 T cell receptor beta chains below all came from one sample that was sequenced in a study of blood T cell repertoires in COVID-19. The method was immunoSEQ multiplex PCR; TCRdb's version includes in-frame clones alone and lacks a portion of them. Of tens of thousands of clones listed, more than 80% are singletons. Sequencing was performed on peripheral blood. The receptors were sampled from a man in his 60s with acute or convalescent COVID-19.

The chain is built from TRBV5-1 and TRBJ2-3; 7 bases agree with TRBD1. This CDR3 is 14 amino acids long. The trim removed 5 bases at V and 0 bases at J, leaving 3 bases unmatched. Germline V gene data show CDR1 as SGHRS and CDR2 as YFSETQ. In DNA, the CDR3 is TGCGCCAGCAGTGGGACAGTAAGCACAGATACGCAGTATTTT. Its translation is CASSGTVSTDTQYF.

This chain uses TRBV11-1 with TRBJ2-7; 9 bases are a match to TRBD1. The CDR3 sequence is 15 residues long. Germline V gene sequence: CDR1 SGHAT, CDR2 FQDESV (reference sequence). Germline trimming cut 5 bases from V and 4 bases from J; bases unmatched to any gene: 9. CDR3 coding DNA: TGTGCCAGCAGCGCCCCAGGGACAGGGCTGTACGAGCAGTACTTC. Its protein is CASSAPGTGLYEQYF.

The chain combines TRBV19 with TRBJ2-1; 15 bases map to TRBD2. CDR3 length: 17 amino acids. CDR1 LNHDA and CDR2 SQIVND come from the germline V gene (reference sequence). Losses at the gene ends were 6 bases for V and 7 bases for J; bases not matched to a gene: 10. The CDR3 here is CASRNFGGTSGRNEQFF. The CDR3 coding sequence is TGTGCCAGTAGAAACTTTGGGGGGACTAGCGGGAGGAATGAGCAGTTCTTC.

This rearrangement joins TRBV5-1 to TRBJ1-3; TRBD1 might be the D (6 bases). V gave up 1 base and J gave up 3 bases, with 11 bases separating them. The length of the CDR3 is 15 residues. The germline gives CDR1 SGHRS, CDR2 YFSETQ. The CDR3 coding sequence is TGCGCCAGCAGCTTGTCGGGGGGCTTTGGAAACACCATATATTTT. Residues: CASSLSGGFGNTIYF.

This clone was seen many times. V usage is TRBV3-1 (or the pseudogene TRBV3-2) and J usage is TRBJ1-4; the match to TRBD1 covers 7 bases. V lost 4 bases and J lost 4; bases outside the gene matches: 6. CDR1 is LGHDT and CDR2 is YNNKEL in the germline V gene (reference sequence). The CDR3 has 15 residues. CDR3 sequence: CASSRLGQLNEKLFF. The DNA of the CDR3 is TGTGCCAGCAGCCGGTTGGGACAGCTTAATGAAAAACTGTTTTTT.

V usage is TRBV6-2 or TRBV6-3 and J usage is TRBJ2-7, with D possibly matching TRBD1 (7 bases). The V end was cut by 2 bases, the J end by 0 bases, with 17 bases between. Germline V CDR1 and CDR2: MNHEY, SVGEGT. The CDR3 is 17 amino acids. This CDR3 reads CASSYRRGTASSYEQYF. CDR3 coding DNA: TGTGCCAGCAGTTACCGCAGGGGGACTGCGAGCTCCTACGAGCAGTACTTC.

The chain couples TRBV5-1 to TRBJ2-3, with D perhaps TRBD1 (5 bases). The germline V gene encodes CDR1 SGHRS and CDR2 YFSETQ. Trimming took 4 bases from V and 2 from J, leaving 5 bases between them. The CDR3 is 12 amino acids. CDR3 DNA sequence: TGCGCCAGCAGCGGGGCCACAGATACGCAGTATTTT. It translates to CASSGATDTQYF.

The chain is built from TRBV5-1 and TRBJ1-1; TRBD1 matches at 10 bases. Per germline, CDR1 SGHRS and CDR2 YFSETQ. This CDR3 spans 18 amino acids. The V and J ends lost 4 bases and 7 bases, in that order; junction bases with no gene match: 19. The CDR3 DNA reads TGCGCCAGCAGCCTCCGGGGACAGGGGCCATTCGGGGGAGGTGAAGCTTTCTTT. Protein sequence: CASSLRGQGPFGGGEAFF.

The V gene is TRBV18, the J gene TRBJ2-7, with 9 bases fitting TRBD2. The CDR3 runs 15 residues. Germline lookup yields CDR1 KGHSH and CDR2 LQKENI. The V segment lost 2 bases and the J segment 2 bases; nucleotides outside the gene matches: 4. The CDR3 sequence: CASSPTGLAPYEQYF. CDR3 coding DNA: TGTGCCAGCTCACCAACGGGACTAGCTCCCTACGAGCAGTACTTC.

V is TRBV28 and J is TRBJ2-7, with TRBD2 identical over 8 bases. V lost 10 bases and J lost 3; bases outside the gene matches: 11. The CDR3 contains 14 residues. Germline assignment: CDR1 MDHEN and CDR2 SYDVKM. CDR3 sequence (DNA): TGTGCCACCTCTATGGGACTAGGAGGCTACGAGCAGTACTTC. Protein sequence: CATSMGLGGYEQYF.

This chain connects TRBV18 to TRBJ2-5, with a possible D match to TRBD2 (6 bases). Trimming removed 6 bases from V and 10 bases from J, with 24 bases in between. The CDR3 contains 15 residues. Germline-derived CDR1 and CDR2 are KGHSH and LQKENI. The CDR3 is CASSAGRIQERGQYF. In DNA, the CDR3 is TGTGCCAGCTCCGCCGGGAGAATCCAAGAGAGGGGCCAGTACTTC.

This clone was seen once. This rearrangement joins TRBV19 to TRBJ1-1; 7 bases are shared with TRBD1. In germline, CDR1 is LNHDA, CDR2 SQIVND (reference sequence). V shed 9 bases, J shed 2 bases, and the junction held 21 bases outside the gene matches. CDR3 length: 18 residues. The CDR3 sequence is CASESPDRQRGSNTEAFF. The CDR3, as DNA: TGTGCCAGCGAAAGCCCGGACAGGCAACGGGGTTCTAACACTGAAGCTTTCTTT.

The chain carries TRBV19 and TRBJ2-1; D is unresolved. There are 16 residues in the CDR3. Per the germline V gene, CDR1 is LNHDA and CDR2 is SQIVND (reference sequence). Trimming shortened V by 6 bases and J by 0 bases, and 15 bases separated the two germline ends. The CDR3: CASSHRRKSSYNEQFF. The CDR3 coding sequence is TGTGCCAGTAGCCATAGGCGGAAAAGCTCCTACAATGAGCAGTTCTTC.

CDR3 sequence (DNA): TGCGCCAGCAGCCCTCTAGGAGGCAGGGGGATCACTGAAGCTTTCTTT. Its translation is CASSPLGGRGITEAFF. The chain combines TRBV5-1 with TRBJ1-1, with 7 nucleotides matching TRBD1. The CDR3 is 16 amino acids. V lost 4 bases and J lost 4; bases outside the gene matches: 13. CDR1 and CDR2 (germline): SGHRS, YFSETQ.

By its share, this clone is large. The rearrangement uses TRBV19 and TRBJ1-2; TRBD1 matches 10 bases. Looked up from germline, CDR1 is LNHDA and CDR2 is SQIVND (reference sequence). J lost 4 bases, V lost 5 bases, and 13 bases had no gene match. The CDR3 runs 17 residues. CDR3 in amino acids: CASSAKSGTGVLYGYTF. The CDR3 DNA is TGTGCCAGTAGTGCAAAGTCCGGGACAGGGGTCCTCTATGGCTACACCTTC. Based on the CDR3 plus reference TRBV19 and TRBJ1-2, the full variable domain is DGGITQSPKYLFRKEGQNVTLSCEQNLNHDAMYWYRQDPGQGLRLIYYSQIVNDFQKGDIAEGYSVSREKKESFPLTVTSAQKNPTAFYLCASSAKSGTGVLYGYTFGSGTRLTVV.

The CDR3 spells CASSFLAGGRTGELFF. The CDR3 bases are TGCGCCAGCAGCTTTCTAGCGGGAGGTCGGACCGGGGAGCTGTTTTTT. The chain couples TRBV5-1 to TRBJ2-2, with TRBD2 matching 11 bases. This CDR3 has 16 residues. V trimming: 2 bases; J trimming: 5 bases; junction bases outside the gene matches: 5. CDR1 is SGHRS and CDR2 is YFSETQ in the germline V gene.